These 3 T cell receptor beta chains share one sample of origin, sequenced in a study of T-cell reconstitution after alpha-beta-depleted transplantation in children. TCRbeta library preparation incorporated unique molecular identifiers. Using its own MiXCR run on the PCR reads, TCRdb lists one record per CDR3 protein. In the table there are hundreds of thousands of distinct CDR3 sequences, about 24% of which are singletons. The sample here was PBMCs, mostly from graft donor cells, taken 360 days after TCRalphabeta/CD19-depleted stem cell transplant. All receptors come from a female patient under 10 years old who had a stem cell transplant for congenital amegakaryocytic thrombocytopenia, so the T cells may come from the graft donor.

To note about this clonotype: The junction departs from germline at one end; a sequencing error may be responsible. The genes are TRBV6-4 and TRBJ1-1; a weak D match, TRBD1 (6 bases). The germline V gene encodes CDR1 MRHNA and CDR2 SNTAGT. This CDR3 has 13 amino acids. The CDR3 sequence: CASSDEGGTDAFF. Written as DNA, the CDR3 is TGTGCCAGCAGTGATGAGGGGGGCACTGATGCTTTCTTT.

CDR3 coding DNA: TGTGCCAGCAGCAATCGTCGGGCCTCTAGCGATAAGAGGAATACGCAGTATTTT. As protein: CASSNRRASSDKRNTQYF. The chain is built from TRBV21-1 and TRBJ2-3; the table gives TRBD2 as D, unverified against the DNA. TRBV21-1 counts as a pseudogene. This CDR3 contains 18 residues.

V gene TRBV6-5 combines with J gene TRBJ2-3; no reliable D call. Trimming pared 2 bases from V and 4 bases from J, leaving 10 bases between. The CDR3 totals 14 residues. Germline lookup yields CDR1 MNHEY and CDR2 SVGAGI. The CDR3 region is CASSYKPEADTQYF. The DNA of the CDR3 is TGTGCCAGCAGTTACAAGCCCGAGGCAGATACGCAGTATTTT.